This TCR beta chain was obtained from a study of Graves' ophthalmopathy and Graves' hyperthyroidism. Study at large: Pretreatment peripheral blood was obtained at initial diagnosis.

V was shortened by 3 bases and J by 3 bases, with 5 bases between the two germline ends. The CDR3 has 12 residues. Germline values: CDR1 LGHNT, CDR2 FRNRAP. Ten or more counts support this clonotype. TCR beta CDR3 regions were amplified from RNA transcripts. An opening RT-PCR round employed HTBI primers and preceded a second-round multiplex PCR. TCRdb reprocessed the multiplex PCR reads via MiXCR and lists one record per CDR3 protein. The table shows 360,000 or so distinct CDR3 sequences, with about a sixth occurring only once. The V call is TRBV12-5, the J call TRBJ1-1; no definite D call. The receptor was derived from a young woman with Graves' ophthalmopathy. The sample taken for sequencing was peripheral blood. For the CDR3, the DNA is TGTGCTAGTGGTTTTTGGGACACTGAAGCTTTCTTT. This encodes CASGFWDTEAFF.